These 5 T cell receptor beta chains came from one sample sequenced in a study of T cell changes during pregnancy in multiple sclerosis. Only in-frame clones appear in the TCRdb table, and some are missing; sequencing was by immunoSEQ multiplex PCR. Here the sample spans about 120,000 clones, 80% to 95% being singletons. The sample was peripheral blood, taken before pregnancy. These receptors originate from a female donor with multiple sclerosis, enrolled in a pregnancy study.

The gene calls are TRBV5-1 and TRBJ2-3, with 15 bases matching TRBD2. The junction had 2 bases not matched to a gene; V was cut back by 2 bases and J by 4 bases. There are 16 residues in the CDR3. Looked up from germline, CDR1 is SGHRS and CDR2 is YFSETQ. The CDR3 bases are TGCGCCAGCAGCTTTGGACTAGCGGGAGGGTCAGATACGCAGTATTTT. Its protein product is CASSFGLAGGSDTQYF.

The chain recombines TRBV6-1 with TRBJ2-7; D is unresolved. The CDR3 is 14 amino acids. Germline loops: CDR1 MNHNS, CDR2 SASEGT. The V end was cut by 2 bases, the J end by 3 bases, with 11 bases between. The CDR3, as DNA: TGTGCCAGCAGTGAACAGACTCTGGGCTACGAGCAGTACTTC. This codes for CASSEQTLGYEQYF.

The chain has TRBV18 and TRBJ1-1; 8 bases are a match to TRBD1. The V gene end was trimmed by 1 base and the J gene end by 8 bases; junction bases not matched to a gene: 12. CDR1 and CDR2 from the germline V gene are KGHSH and LQKENI. The CDR3 is 16 amino acids. CDR3 DNA sequence: TGTGCCAGCTCACCACGACAGGGGCGAGGCTATTTGGAAGCTTTCTTT. It translates to CASSPRQGRGYLEAFF.

J is TRBJ1-1 and V is TRBV5-1, with 11 nucleotides matching TRBD1. Germline CDR1 is SGHRS and CDR2 is YFSETQ. Trimming took 4 bases from V and 4 from J; bases not matched to a gene: 3. The CDR3 spans 14 residues. The CDR3 DNA reads as TGCGCCAGCAGCCCGGGACAGGGGGGCACTGAAGCTTTCTTT. This codes for CASSPGQGGTEAFF.

The rearrangement links TRBV2 to TRBJ2-7; 7 bases are a match to TRBD2. J gave up 3 bases and V 6 bases, and 2 bases lay outside the gene matches. CDR3 length equals 12 residues. Germline CDR1 is SNHLY and CDR2 is FYNNEI. The CDR3 here is CASRGGNYEQYF. The CDR3 nucleotides read TGTGCCAGCAGGGGGGGGAACTACGAGCAGTACTTC.